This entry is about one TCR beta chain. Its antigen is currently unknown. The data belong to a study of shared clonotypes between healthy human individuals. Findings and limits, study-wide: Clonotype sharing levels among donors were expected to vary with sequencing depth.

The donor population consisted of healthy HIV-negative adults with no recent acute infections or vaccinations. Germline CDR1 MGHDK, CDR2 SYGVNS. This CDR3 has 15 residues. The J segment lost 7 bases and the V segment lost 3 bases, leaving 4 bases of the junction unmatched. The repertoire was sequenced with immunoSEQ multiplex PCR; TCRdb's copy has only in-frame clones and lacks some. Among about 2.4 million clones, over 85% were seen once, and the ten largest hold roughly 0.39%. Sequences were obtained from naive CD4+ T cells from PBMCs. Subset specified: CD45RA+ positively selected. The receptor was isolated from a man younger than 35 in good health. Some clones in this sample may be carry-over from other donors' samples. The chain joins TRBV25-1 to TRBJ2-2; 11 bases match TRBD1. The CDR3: CASSDRDRGNGELFF. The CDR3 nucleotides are TGTGCCAGCAGTGACCGGGACAGGGGGAACGGGGAGCTGTTTTTT.